The 16 T cell receptor beta chains listed next were all sequenced from one sample in a study of blood T cell repertoires in COVID-19. Some clones are missing from TCRdb's copy, which holds only in-frame ones; the method was immunoSEQ multiplex PCR. The repertoire includes around 100,000 clones, about 85% of them detected once, and 9.5% to 15% sits in the top ten. Sequencing was performed on peripheral blood. These receptors came from a human donor in a cohort sampled during active COVID-19.

J is TRBJ2-5 and V is TRBV10-3; 10 bases map to TRBD2. CDR3 size: 16 residues. V lost 3 bases to trimming and J lost 4 bases; unmatched junction nucleotides: 8. Germline V gene sequence: CDR1 ENHRY, CDR2 SYGVKD. The CDR3: CAISEGAGGPGETQYF. CDR3 bases: TGTGCCATCAGTGAAGGAGCGGGGGGGCCTGGAGAGACCCAGTACTTC.

The chain combines TRBV27 with TRBJ2-7, with 7 bases identical to TRBD2. Germline V gene data show CDR1 as MNHEY and CDR2 as SMNVEV (reference sequence). The CDR3 is made up of 14 amino acids. Trimming took 3 bases from V and 6 from J; bases not matched to a gene: 8. CDR3 sequence: CASSLGGRRSEQYF. CDR3 nucleotides: TGTGCCAGCAGTTTGGGCGGGAGACGGTCCGAGCAGTACTTC.

The V call is TRBV7-2, the J call TRBJ1-2; 9 bases are shared with TRBD1. The junction had 8 bases not matched to a gene; V was cut back by 5 bases and J by 7 bases. Germline assignment: CDR1 SGHTA and CDR2 FQGNSA. The CDR3 covers 14 residues. For the CDR3, the DNA is TGTGCCAGCAGCACAACCCGACAGGGGGGTGGCTACACCTTC. Translated, it gives CASSTTRQGGGYTF.

This clone was observed once. This chain uses TRBV7-9 with TRBJ2-5; TRBD2 matches 9 bases. Germline CDR1 SEHNR, CDR2 FQNEAQ (reference sequence). The CDR3 contains 14 residues. V was clipped by 5 bases and J by 1 base; unmatched bases: 2. CDR3 sequence reads: CASSEGLAQETQYF. CDR3 nucleotides: TGTGCCAGCAGCGAGGGACTAGCCCAAGAGACCCAGTACTTC. Full variable domain (remainder filled in from reference TRBV7-9 and TRBJ2-5): DTGVSQNPRHKITKRGQNVTFRCDPISEHNRLYWYRQTLGQGPEFLTYFQNEAQLEKSRLLSDRFSAERPKGSFSTLEIQRTEQGDSAMYLCASSEGLAQETQYFGPGTRLLVL.

V gene TRBV4-1 combines with J gene TRBJ2-7; 8 bases fit TRBD1. Unmatched junction bases numbered 8, after V lost 1 base and J lost 3 bases. The CDR3 has 16 residues. CDR1 is MGHRA, CDR2 YSYEKL, per germline. The CDR3 region is CASSQGQGAKGYEQYF. CDR3 nucleotide sequence: TGCGCCAGCAGCCAAGGGCAGGGGGCGAAAGGCTACGAGCAGTACTTC.

This rearrangement joins TRBV19 to TRBJ2-7; D is perhaps TRBD2 (5 bases). This CDR3 contains 15 residues. The germline V gene encodes CDR1 LNHDA and CDR2 SQIVND (reference sequence). The V and J ends lost 3 bases and 3 bases respectively, with 15 bases between them. The CDR3 coding sequence is TGTGCCAGTAGTATTAACCGCGGGCGGTACTACGAGCAGTACTTC. It encodes CASSINRGRYYEQYF.

The CDR3 DNA is TGTGCCAGCAGCAGAACTTGGGGCGGTGGCTACACCTTC. Protein product: CASSRTWGGGYTF. The V call is TRBV6-5, the J call TRBJ1-2; D is perhaps TRBD1 (5 bases). The CDR3 extends over 13 amino acids. V was cut by 6 bases and J by 7 bases, with 15 bases left in between. The V gene's germline CDR1 is MNHEY and CDR2 SVGAGI.

This rearrangement joins TRBV6-5 to TRBJ2-4; D is possibly TRBD2 (5 bases). CDR1 is MNHEY and CDR2 is SVGAGI in the germline V gene. There are 14 residues in the CDR3. V dropped 7 bases and J dropped 0 bases, with 10 bases sitting between them. The chain's CDR3 is CASMNGLAKNIQYF. The CDR3 bases are TGTGCCAGCATGAATGGACTAGCCAAAAACATTCAGTACTTC.

The V call is TRBV7-7, the J call TRBJ2-5; 7 bases line up with TRBD1. This CDR3 contains 15 residues. With 4 bases clipped from V and 0 bases from J, the junction kept 5 bases outside the gene matches. The V gene's germline CDR1 is SSHAT and CDR2 FNYEAQ (reference sequence). The CDR3 region has the DNA TGTGCCAGCAGCTGCCCCGGGACAGACCAAGAGACCCAGTACTTC. Its protein is CASSCPGTDQETQYF. The full variable domain, in which reference TRBV7-7 and TRBJ2-5 provide the parts outside the CDR3, is GAGVSQSPRYKVTKRGQDVTLRCDPISSHATLYWYQQALGQGPEFLTYFNYEAQPDKSGLPSDRFSAERPEGSISTLTIQRTEQRDSAMYRCASSCPGTDQETQYFGPGTRLLVL.

The sample holds one count of this clone. This rearrangement joins TRBV10-3 to TRBJ2-7, with a tentative D call TRBD1 (6 bases). This CDR3 has 15 amino acids. Trimming took 7 bases from V and 3 from J, leaving 19 bases between them. Per the germline V gene, CDR1 is ENHRY and CDR2 is SYGVKD. The CDR3 loop reads CAIMVRGQGSYEQYF. In DNA, the CDR3 is TGTGCCATCATGGTCCGCGGGCAGGGGAGCTACGAGCAGTACTTC.

V gene TRBV20-1 combines with J gene TRBJ1-1; D gene uncertain. Trimming left V 3 bases short and J 7 bases short, with 15 bases between. CDR1 and CDR2 from the germline V gene are DFQATT and SNEGSKA (reference sequence). The CDR3 covers 13 residues. The CDR3 DNA sequence: TGCAGTGCTAGTCCGGGAAGTGTTAGTGAAGCTTTCTTT. It specifies CSASPGSVSEAFF.

The rearrangement uses TRBV7-2 and TRBJ2-7, with D possibly TRBD2 on 5 matching bases. The germline V and J ends were trimmed by 2 bases and 2 bases, with 7 bases remaining between them. Germline V gene lookup returns CDR1 SGHTA and CDR2 FQGNSA. The CDR3 spans 13 residues. DNA for the CDR3: TGTGCCAGCAGCTTAAGCGGAACCTACGAGCAGTACTTC. Residues: CASSLSGTYEQYF.

This chain uses TRBV5-1 with TRBJ2-7, with 7 bases matching TRBD1. Looked up from germline, CDR1 is SGHRS and CDR2 is YFSETQ. Trimming cost V 1 base and J 4 bases; bases outside gene matches: 11. The CDR3 has 16 amino acids. The CDR3 region has the DNA TGCGCCAGCAGCTTGTTTCCCTCGGGACAGTTGTACGAGCAGTACTTC. Its translation: CASSLFPSGQLYEQYF.

This clone was seen a single time. V usage is TRBV7-2 and J usage is TRBJ2-1; 9 bases map to TRBD2. Germline loops: CDR1 SGHTA, CDR2 FQGNSA. The trim removed 5 bases at V and 4 bases at J, leaving 9 bases unmatched. The CDR3 is 16 amino acids. The CDR3 region is CASSDLSSGIYNEQFF. Here the CDR3 DNA reads TGTGCCAGCAGCGACCTATCTAGCGGGATTTACAATGAGCAGTTCTTC.

The chain joins TRBV7-2 to TRBJ1-4; TRBD1 agrees at 9 bases. The V gene's germline CDR1 is SGHTA and CDR2 FQGNSA. This CDR3 contains 14 residues. Losses at the gene ends were 6 bases for V and 6 bases for J; bases not matched to a gene: 5. The CDR3 here is CASSFDRGDEKLFF. The CDR3 coding sequence is TGTGCCAGCAGTTTTGACAGGGGGGATGAAAAACTGTTTTTT.

In this sample, this clone turned up a few times. V and J are TRBV7-9 and TRBJ2-7; tentative D call: TRBD1 (6 bases). Deletions cut 3 bases from V and 2 bases from J, with 11 bases between. In germline, CDR1 is SEHNR, CDR2 FQNEAQ (reference sequence). The CDR3 length is 14 residues. DNA for the CDR3: TGTGCCAGCAGCTTCGACAGGTGGACCTACGAGCAGTACTTC. This encodes CASSFDRWTYEQYF.